This T cell receptor beta chain comes out of a study of T cell changes during pregnancy in multiple sclerosis. The method was immunoSEQ multiplex PCR; TCRdb's version includes in-frame clones alone and lacks a portion of them. The profile shows tens of thousands of clones, 85% to 90% of them singletons. The sequence came from a female donor with multiple sclerosis, enrolled in a pregnancy study. The sequences come from CD4+ T cells from peripheral blood mononuclear cells, collected in the first trimester of pregnancy.

The CDR3 spells CASSISQVGGYTF. The CDR3 coding sequence is TGTGCCAGTAGTATTTCACAGGTCGGTGGCTACACCTTC. The genes are TRBV19 and TRBJ1-2; tentatively, D is TRBD1 (5 bases). The germline V gene encodes CDR1 LNHDA and CDR2 SQIVND (reference sequence). The CDR3 sequence is 13 residues long. Between the trimmed V and J ends, which lost 3 bases and 7 bases, there was a span of 12 bases.